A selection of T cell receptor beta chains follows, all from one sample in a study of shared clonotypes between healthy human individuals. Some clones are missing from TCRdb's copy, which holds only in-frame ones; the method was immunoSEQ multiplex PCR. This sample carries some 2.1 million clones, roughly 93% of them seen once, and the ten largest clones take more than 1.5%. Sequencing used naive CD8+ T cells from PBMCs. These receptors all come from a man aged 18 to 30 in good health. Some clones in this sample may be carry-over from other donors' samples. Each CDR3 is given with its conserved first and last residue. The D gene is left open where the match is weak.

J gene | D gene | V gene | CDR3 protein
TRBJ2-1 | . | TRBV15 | CATSSGAWGNEQFF
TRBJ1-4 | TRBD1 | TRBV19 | CATRQDRADEKLFF
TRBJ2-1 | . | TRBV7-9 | CASSSRLLLDEQFF
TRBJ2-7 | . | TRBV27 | CASSSSDVFYEQYF
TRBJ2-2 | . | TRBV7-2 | CASKYGTVNTGELFF
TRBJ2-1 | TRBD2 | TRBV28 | CASSLFWEGDNEQFF
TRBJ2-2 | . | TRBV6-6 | CASTWVGTGELFF
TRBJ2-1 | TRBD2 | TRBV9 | CASSVGLADPYNEQFF
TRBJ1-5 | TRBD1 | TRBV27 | CASSLFGTGNQPQHF
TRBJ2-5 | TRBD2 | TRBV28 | CASSLWRDYTQETQYF
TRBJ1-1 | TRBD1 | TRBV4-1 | CASSQGVRGRVNTEAFF
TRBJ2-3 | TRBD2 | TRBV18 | CASSPSGTSGAITDTQYF